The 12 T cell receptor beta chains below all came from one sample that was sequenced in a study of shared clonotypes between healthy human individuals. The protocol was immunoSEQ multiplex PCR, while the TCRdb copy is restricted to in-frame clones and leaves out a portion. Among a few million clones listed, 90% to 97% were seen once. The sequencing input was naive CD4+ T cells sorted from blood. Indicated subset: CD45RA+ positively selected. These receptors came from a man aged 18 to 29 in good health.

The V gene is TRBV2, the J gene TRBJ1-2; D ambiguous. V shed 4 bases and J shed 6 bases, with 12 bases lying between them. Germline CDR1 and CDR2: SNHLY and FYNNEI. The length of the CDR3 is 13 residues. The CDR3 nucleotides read TGTGCCAGCAGTGTCGCCGGTCTTGATGGCTACACCTTC. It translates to CASSVAGLDGYTF.

CDR3 in amino acids: CASSLGVHPGGTEAFF. CDR3 in DNA: TGTGCCAGCAGCTTAGGTGTACACCCCGGGGGCACTGAAGCTTTCTTT. The chain employs TRBV11-2 and TRBJ1-1; possibly TRBD1 for D (5 bases). V gave up 1 base and J gave up 4 bases, with 16 bases separating them. The germline V gene encodes CDR1 SGHAT and CDR2 FQNNGV. The CDR3 loop spans 16 amino acids.

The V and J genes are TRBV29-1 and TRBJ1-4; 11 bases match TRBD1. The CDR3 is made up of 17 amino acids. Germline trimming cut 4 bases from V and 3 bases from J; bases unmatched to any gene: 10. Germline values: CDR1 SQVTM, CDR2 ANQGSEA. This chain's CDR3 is CSVGGTGGFEANEKLFF. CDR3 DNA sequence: TGCAGCGTTGGAGGGACAGGGGGTTTTGAGGCTAATGAAAAACTGTTTTTT.

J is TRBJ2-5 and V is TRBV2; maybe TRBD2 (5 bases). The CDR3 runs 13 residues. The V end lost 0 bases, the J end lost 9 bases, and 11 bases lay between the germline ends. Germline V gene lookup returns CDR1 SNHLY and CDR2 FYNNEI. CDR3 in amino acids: CASSEAGPGAQYF. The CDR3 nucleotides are TGTGCCAGCAGTGAAGCAGGCCCCGGGGCCCAGTACTTC.

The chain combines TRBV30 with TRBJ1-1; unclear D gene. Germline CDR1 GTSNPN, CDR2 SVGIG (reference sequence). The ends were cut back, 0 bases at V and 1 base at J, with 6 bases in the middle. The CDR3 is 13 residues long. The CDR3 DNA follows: TGTGCCTGGAGTGTTTCAAAGAACACTGAAGCTTTCTTT. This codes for CAWSVSKNTEAFF.

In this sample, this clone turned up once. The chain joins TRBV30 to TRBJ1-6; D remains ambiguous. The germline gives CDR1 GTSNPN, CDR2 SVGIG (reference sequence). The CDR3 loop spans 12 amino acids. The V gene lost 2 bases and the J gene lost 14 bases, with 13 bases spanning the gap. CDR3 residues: CAWSPDGFTLHF. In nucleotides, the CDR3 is TGTGCCTGGAGTCCAGACGGATTCACCCTCCACTTT.

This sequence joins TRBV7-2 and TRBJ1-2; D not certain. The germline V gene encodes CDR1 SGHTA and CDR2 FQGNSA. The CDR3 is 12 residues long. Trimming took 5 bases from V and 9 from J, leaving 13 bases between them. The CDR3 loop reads CASSTAHNRYTF. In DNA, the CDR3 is TGTGCCAGCAGCACCGCTCACAACCGCTACACCTTC.

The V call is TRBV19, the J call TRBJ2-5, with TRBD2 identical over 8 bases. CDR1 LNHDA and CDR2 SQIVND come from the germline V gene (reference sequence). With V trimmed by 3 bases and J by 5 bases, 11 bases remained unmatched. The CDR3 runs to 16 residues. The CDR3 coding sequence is TGTGCCAGTAGTATCTCAAAGGCCAGCGGGGGTGAGACCCAGTACTTC. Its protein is CASSISKASGGETQYF.

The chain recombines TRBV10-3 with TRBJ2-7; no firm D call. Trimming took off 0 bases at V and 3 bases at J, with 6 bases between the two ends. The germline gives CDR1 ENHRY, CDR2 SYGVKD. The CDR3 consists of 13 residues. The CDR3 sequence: CAISESSRYEQYF. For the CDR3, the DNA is TGTGCCATCAGTGAGTCGAGTCGCTACGAGCAGTACTTC.

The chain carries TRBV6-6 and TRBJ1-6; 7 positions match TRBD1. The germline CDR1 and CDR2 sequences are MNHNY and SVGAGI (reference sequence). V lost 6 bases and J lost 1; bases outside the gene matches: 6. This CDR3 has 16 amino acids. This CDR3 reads CASRSTGKSYNSPLHF. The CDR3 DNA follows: TGTGCCAGCAGGTCGACAGGGAAATCCTATAATTCACCCCTCCACTTT.

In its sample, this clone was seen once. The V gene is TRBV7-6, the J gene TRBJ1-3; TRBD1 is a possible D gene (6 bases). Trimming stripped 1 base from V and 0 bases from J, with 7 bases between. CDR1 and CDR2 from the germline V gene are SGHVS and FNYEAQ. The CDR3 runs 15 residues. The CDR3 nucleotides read TGTGCCAGCAGCTTAGGGACAGACTCTGGAAACACCATATATTTT. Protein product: CASSLGTDSGNTIYF.

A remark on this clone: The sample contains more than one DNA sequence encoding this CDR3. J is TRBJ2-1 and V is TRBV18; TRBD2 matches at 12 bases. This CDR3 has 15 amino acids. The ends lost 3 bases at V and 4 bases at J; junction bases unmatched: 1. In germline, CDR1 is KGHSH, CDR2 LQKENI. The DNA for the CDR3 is TGTGCCAGCTCACCTGGGACTAGCGGGTACAATGAGCAGTTCTTC. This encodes CASSPGTSGYNEQFF.